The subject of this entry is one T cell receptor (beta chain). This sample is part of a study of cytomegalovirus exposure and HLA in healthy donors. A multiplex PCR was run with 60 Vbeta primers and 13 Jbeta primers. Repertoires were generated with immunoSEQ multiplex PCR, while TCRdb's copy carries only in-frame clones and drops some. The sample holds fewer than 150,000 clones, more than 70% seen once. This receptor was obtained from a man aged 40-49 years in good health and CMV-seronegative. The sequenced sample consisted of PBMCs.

The CDR3 is CASTSLAGTSGRAYEQYF. In nucleotides, the CDR3 is TGTGCCAGCACGTCACTGGCAGGGACTAGCGGGAGAGCCTACGAGCAGTACTTC. The chain recombines TRBV28 with TRBJ2-7; TRBD2 matches at 14 bases. The V gene end was trimmed by 7 bases and the J gene end by 2 bases; junction bases not matched to a gene: 13. The CDR3 runs 18 residues. The germline CDR1 and CDR2 sequences are MDHEN and SYDVKM.